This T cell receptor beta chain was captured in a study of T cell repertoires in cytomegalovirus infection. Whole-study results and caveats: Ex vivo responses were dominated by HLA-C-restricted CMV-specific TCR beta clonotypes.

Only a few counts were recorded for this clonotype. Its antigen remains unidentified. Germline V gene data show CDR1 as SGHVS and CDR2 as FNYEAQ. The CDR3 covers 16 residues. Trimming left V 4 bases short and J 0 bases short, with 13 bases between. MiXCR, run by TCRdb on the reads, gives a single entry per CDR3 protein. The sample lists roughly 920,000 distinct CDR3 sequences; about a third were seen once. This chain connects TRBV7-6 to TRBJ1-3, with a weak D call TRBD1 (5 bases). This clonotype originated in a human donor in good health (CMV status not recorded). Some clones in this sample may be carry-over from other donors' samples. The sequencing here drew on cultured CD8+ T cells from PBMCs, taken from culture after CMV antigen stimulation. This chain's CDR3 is CASSSTGQISGNTIYF. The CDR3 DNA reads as TGTGCCAGCAGCTCGACGGGGCAAATCTCTGGAAACACCATATATTTT.